The rows below give T cell receptor beta chains drawn from one sample of a study of T cell responses to AZD1222 COVID-19 vaccine. Here immunoSEQ multiplex PCR was the method, and the copy in TCRdb shows in-frame clones only, minus some. The sample carries about 200,000 clones, 90% to 95% recorded once. The specimen comprised peripheral blood, sampled 28 days after the second AZD1222 dose. The receptors originated from an adult who received the AZD1222 COVID-19 vaccine. CDR3s include the opening cysteine and the closing phenylalanine or tryptophan. D genes are given only for firm matches. Clone size appears in some rows only: once, few, many, or a class for an expanded clone.

v_gene,j_gene,d_gene,abundance,CDR3nt,CDR3aa
TRBV7-9,TRBJ2-7,-,-,TGTGCCAGCAGCTTAGCTGAGGGGTCCTACGAGCAGTACTTC,CASSLAEGSYEQYF
TRBV4-2,TRBJ1-2,-,-,TGTGCCAGCAGCCCTGGGACGGCCGGCGGCTACACCTTC,CASSPGTAGGYTF
TRBV7-2,TRBJ2-2,-,-,TGTGCCAGCACTCCCACCGGGGAGCTGTTTTTT,CASTPTGELFF
TRBV15,TRBJ1-5,-,-,TGTGCCACCAGCACCCCGGGCGGGGATCCGTGGCGGCCCCAGCATTTT,CATSTPGGDPWRPQHF
TRBV11-2,TRBJ2-1,TRBD1,-,TGTGCCAGCAGCTTAGACAGGGGGTCGTACAATGAGCAGTTCTTC,CASSLDRGSYNEQFF
TRBV4-2,TRBJ1-6,-,few,TGTGCCAGCAGCCAACACACAGGAAACTATAATTCACCCCTCCACTTT,CASSQHTGNYNSPLHF
TRBV10-3,TRBJ1-1,TRBD1,-,TGTGCCACCTTTGACAGGGGGCAGGATGAAGCTTTCTTT,CATFDRGQDEAFF
TRBV5-6,TRBJ1-5,-,-,TGTGCCAGCAGCTTGGGGGGATATAGCAATCAGCCCCAGCATTTT,CASSLGGYSNQPQHF
TRBV19,TRBJ1-1,-,-,TGTGCCAGTAGTATAGTCCACGGGAGTGAAGCTTTCTTT,CASSIVHGSEAFF
TRBV27,TRBJ1-5,-,-,TGTGCCAGCAGTTTAGGACGGGAAACCCGCAATCAGCCCCAGCATTTT,CASSLGRETRNQPQHF
TRBV7-2,TRBJ1-2,-,-,TGTGCCAGCAGCTTAATAGGTCTGGATGGCTACACCTTC,CASSLIGLDGYTF
TRBV6-1,TRBJ2-3,-,-,TGTGCCAGCAGTGAAGCCACAGGTAAAGTTGCGCAGTATTTT,CASSEATGKVAQYF
TRBV6-6,TRBJ1-5,-,-,TGTGCCAGCACCCTGGTGGAAGGGAATCAGCCCCAGCATTTT,CASTLVEGNQPQHF
TRBV7-3,TRBJ2-4,TRBD1,-,TGTGCCAGCAGCTTAACGGGGGACAGAAAAGCCAAAAACATTCAGTACTTC,CASSLTGDRKAKNIQYF
TRBV19,TRBJ2-1,-,once,TGTGCCAGCTCCCAGGAGGGCCCCAGCGAGCAGTTCTTC,CASSQEGPSEQFF
TRBV6-5,TRBJ1-2,-,-,TGTGCCAGCAGTTACCCGTCGGGGGGTGGCTATGGCTACACCTTC,CASSYPSGGGYGYTF
TRBV28,TRBJ1-3,-,-,TGTGCCAGCAGTCCTCCGGGGGGACGGATTTCTGGAAACACCATATATTTT,CASSPPGGRISGNTIYF
TRBV18,TRBJ1-5,-,-,TGTGCCAGCTCACCAGTCGCTAGCAATCAGCCCCAGCATTTT,CASSPVASNQPQHF
TRBV9,TRBJ2-7,-,-,TGTGCCAGCAGCGTAGGGACCGGGACCTACGAGCAGTACTTC,CASSVGTGTYEQYF
TRBV5-1,TRBJ2-7,TRBD2,-,TGCGCCAGCAGCGGACTAGAAGGAGAAAGGAACCACGAGCAGTACTTC,CASSGLEGERNHEQYF
TRBV6-5,TRBJ1-5,-,-,TGTGCCAGCAGTAGAAGGGGTCAGCCCCAGCATTTT,CASSRRGQPQHF
TRBV7-3,TRBJ1-1,-,-,TGTGCCAGCAGCTTATCAGGGGCGAGCACTGAAGCTTTCTTT,CASSLSGASTEAFF
TRBV7-9,TRBJ1-1,-,-,TGTGCCAGCAGCTTACAGTCTAACACTGAAGCTTTCTTT,CASSLQSNTEAFF
TRBV3-1/TRBV3-2,TRBJ2-7,-,-,TGTGCCAGCAGCCAAGAGGGTGTCAACGAGCAGTACTTC,CASSQEGVNEQYF
TRBV10-3,TRBJ2-7,-,once,TGTGCCATCAGTGAGGGCAGTTCCTACGAGCAGTACTTC,CAISEGSSYEQYF
TRBV9,TRBJ2-1,TRBD2,-,TGTGCCAGCAGCGTGTCTAGCGGGGCTAACAATGAGCAGTTCTTC,CASSVSSGANNEQFF
TRBV5-4,TRBJ1-2,TRBD1,-,TGTGCCAGCAGCTCCGGACAGGGTAGGCTTAACTATGGCTACACCTTC,CASSSGQGRLNYGYTF
TRBV5-6,TRBJ1-2,-,once,TGTGCCAGCAGTCGTAAGGTCGGATACGGCTACACCTTC,CASSRKVGYGYTF
TRBV6-6,TRBJ1-3,TRBD1,-,TGTGCCAGCAGCCGGGACAGGGACCCTGGAAACACCATATATTTT,CASSRDRDPGNTIYF
TRBV5-1,TRBJ2-5,TRBD2,-,TGCGCCAGCAGCCCCATAGGGGGACTAGCGGGAGAGGAGACCCAGTACTTC,CASSPIGGLAGEETQYF
TRBV18,TRBJ2-1,-,once,TGTGCCAGCTCACCACGGGTGCCTTTAGTTGCGGCCTACAATGAGCAGTTCTTC,CASSPRVPLVAAYNEQFF
TRBV7-9,TRBJ1-2,TRBD1,-,TGTGCCAGCAGCTTGGGGGACAGGGAGTATGGCTACACCTTC,CASSLGDREYGYTF
TRBV9,TRBJ1-1,-,-,TGTGCCAGCAGTAAAAACGCGGGGCACCTGAACACTGAAGCTTTCTTT,CASSKNAGHLNTEAFF
TRBV19,TRBJ1-1,TRBD1,-,TGTGCCAGTAGTAGGGACAGGGGGAGGTTTGCTGAAGCTTTCTTT,CASSRDRGRFAEAFF
TRBV20-1,TRBJ2-2,-,-,TGCAGTGCTAAGGATTTCGGGGAGCTGTTTTTT,CSAKDFGELFF
TRBV27,TRBJ2-2,-,-,TGTGCCAGCAGTTCGACGAACACCGGGGAGCTGTTTTTT,CASSSTNTGELFF
TRBV27,TRBJ2-1,-,-,TGTGCCAGCAGTTCCCACCTACCTGGGGACCACGACAATGAGCAGTTCTTC,CASSSHLPGDHDNEQFF
TRBV7-3,TRBJ2-3,-,-,TGTGCCAGCAGCAAAGGCACAGATACGCAGTATTTT,CASSKGTDTQYF
TRBV7-9,TRBJ1-1,TRBD1,-,TGTGCCAGCAGCCCGGGGACAGGGAGGAACACTGAAGCTTTCTTT,CASSPGTGRNTEAFF
TRBV6-2/TRBV6-3,TRBJ1-5,-,-,TGTGCCAGCAGTTGGGGCCCTGTTTTTGATCAGCCCCAGCATTTT,CASSWGPVFDQPQHF
TRBV5-1,TRBJ2-7,-,-,TGCGCCAGCAGCTCCTCCTACGAGCAGTACTTC,CASSSSYEQYF
TRBV29-1,TRBJ1-1,-,-,TGCAGCGTTGAATCTCGTCCTAATGAAGCTTTCTTT,CSVESRPNEAFF